The 23 T cell receptor beta chains given below trace back to one sample, sequenced in a study of Ad26.COV2.S vaccination and SARS-CoV-2 variants. TCRdb keeps only in-frame clones here, not all; method: immunoSEQ multiplex PCR. The sample lists around 350,000 clones, about 88% occurring once. Treatment meaning: some 20 received Ad26.COV2.S at low or high dose, single or two shots; 5 received placebo; per-sample allocation not given. Specimens were obtained on day 63 following the first vaccine or placebo injection. The input for sequencing was peripheral blood, taken in a trial of Ad26.COV2.S vaccine versus placebo. These receptors were taken from a person aged 18 to 59 who received the Ad26.COV2.S COVID-19 vaccine or a placebo.

V and J are TRBV5-1 and TRBJ2-5; 14 bases are shared with TRBD2. This CDR3 region has 20 residues. CDR1 and CDR2 (germline): SGHRS, YFSETQ. The J segment lost 4 bases and the V segment lost 0 bases, leaving 14 bases of the junction unmatched. CDR3 nucleotide sequence: TGCGCCAGCAGCTTGGGGATGCTAGGACTAGCGGGAGGAAGTAGAGAGACCCAGTACTTC. This translates into CASSLGMLGLAGGSRETQYF.

V usage is TRBV18 and J usage is TRBJ2-7; 7 bases match TRBD1. The germline CDR1 and CDR2 sequences are KGHSH and LQKENI. V dropped 3 bases and J dropped 4; count of bases not matched to a gene: 9. The CDR3 contains 15 residues. The CDR3 DNA reads as TGTGCCAGCTCACCGGGTTCGACAGGGTTGTACGAGCAGTACTTC. This encodes CASSPGSTGLYEQYF.

This CDR3 reads CASSKGTGGANVLTF. CDR3 nucleotide sequence: TGTGCCAGCAGCAAGGGGACAGGCGGGGCCAACGTCCTGACTTTC. The chain carries TRBV7-2 and TRBJ2-6; 8 nucleotides match TRBD1. J lost 4 bases, V lost 5 bases, and 4 bases had no gene match. From germline, CDR1 is SGHTA and CDR2 FQGNSA. CDR3 length equals 15 residues.

The chain joins TRBV24-1 to TRBJ1-3; D is uncertain. The V end lost 4 bases, the J end lost 0 bases, and 9 bases lay between the germline ends. The CDR3 has 15 residues. Germline CDR1 KGHDR, CDR2 SFDVKD. This chain's CDR3 is CATSDPLRSGNTIYF. CDR3 DNA: TGTGCCACCAGTGACCCACTCCGCTCTGGAAACACCATATATTTT.

The chain is built from TRBV28 and TRBJ2-5, with 9 bases lining up with TRBD1. V shed 6 bases and J 2 bases; nucleotides not matched to a gene: 4. Germline V CDR1 and CDR2: MDHEN, SYDVKM. The CDR3 runs to 14 residues. CDR3 sequence (DNA): TGTGCCAGCAGCTTCGACAGGGGGCAAGAGACCCAGTACTTC. It codes for CASSFDRGQETQYF.

The chain uses TRBV28 and TRBJ2-5; 7 positions agree with TRBD1. CDR3 size: 16 residues. Germline assignment: CDR1 MDHEN and CDR2 SYDVKM. The V segment lost 7 bases and the J segment 3 bases; nucleotides outside the gene matches: 14. The CDR3 DNA reads TGTGCCAGCACCCCCCACAAGGGGGCTGGGGAAGAGACCCAGTACTTC. Its protein is CASTPHKGAGEETQYF.

The rearrangement joins TRBV7-2 to TRBJ2-7, with D tentatively TRBD2 (6 bases). CDR3 size: 15 residues. V lost 0 bases to trimming and J lost 2 bases, with 11 bases between them. CDR1 SGHTA and CDR2 FQGNSA come from the germline V gene. CDR3 region: CASSLAGTSAYEQYF. The CDR3 DNA follows: TGTGCCAGCAGCTTAGCTGGGACTTCCGCCTACGAGCAGTACTTC.

The chain combines TRBV20-1 with TRBJ2-2, with 9 bases aligning to TRBD2. The ends lost 3 bases at V and 6 bases at J; junction bases unmatched: 11. There are 16 residues in the CDR3. The V gene's germline CDR1 is DFQATT and CDR2 SNEGSKA (reference sequence). The CDR3 region has the DNA TGCAGTGCTAGTGATATGCGGGAGGGCCGGGCCGGGGAGCTGTTTTTT. Translating gives CSASDMREGRAGELFF.

The chain joins TRBV4-1 to TRBJ1-1; D gene uncertain. V gave up 1 base and J gave up 4 bases, with 13 bases separating them. From germline, CDR1 is MGHRA and CDR2 YSYEKL. The CDR3 length is 15 residues. The CDR3 DNA is TGCGCCAGCAGCCAAGGATGGACCCTGGGCACTGAAGCTTTCTTT. It encodes CASSQGWTLGTEAFF.

This chain connects TRBV7-2 to TRBJ1-2, with TRBD1 matching over 9 bases. The CDR3 extends over 14 amino acids. V dropped 6 bases and J dropped 7; count of bases not matched to a gene: 9. The germline V gene encodes CDR1 SGHTA and CDR2 FQGNSA. For the CDR3, the DNA is TGTGCCAGCAGTTTTCGCACAGGGGGCCTTGGCTACACCTTC. Its translation: CASSFRTGGLGYTF.

The V and J genes are TRBV18 and TRBJ1-1; no clear D. The CDR3 is made up of 14 amino acids. Germline lookup yields CDR1 KGHSH and CDR2 LQKENI. Trimming removed 0 bases from V and 8 bases from J, with 13 bases in between. The CDR3: CASSPPTKTREAFF. The CDR3 nucleotides read TGTGCCAGCTCACCACCAACCAAGACACGCGAAGCTTTCTTT.

V and J are TRBV19 and TRBJ1-3; no reliable D call. The CDR3 contains 15 residues. Trimming removed 5 bases at V and 0 bases at J, with 11 bases between. Germline values: CDR1 LNHDA, CDR2 SQIVND (reference sequence). CDR3 region: CASSGQADSGNTIYF. The CDR3 nucleotides read TGTGCCAGTAGTGGGCAGGCGGACTCTGGAAACACCATATATTTT.

The chain employs TRBV25-1 and TRBJ2-7; TRBD1 agrees at 7 bases. This CDR3 has 13 amino acids. From germline, CDR1 is MGHDK and CDR2 SYGVNS. J lost 7 bases, V lost 3 bases, and 6 bases had no gene match. The CDR3 is CASSDGQAEEQYF. For the CDR3, the DNA is TGTGCCAGCAGTGATGGACAGGCGGAGGAGCAGTACTTC.

In this sample, this clone turned up once. This may come from a read error, since a much larger clone is one base off. V usage is TRBV18 and J usage is TRBJ2-3; D remains ambiguous. The CDR3 consists of 12 residues. The ends were cut back, 2 bases at V and 2 bases at J, with 2 bases in the middle. CDR1 KGHSH and CDR2 LQKENI come from the germline V gene. CDR3 DNA: TGTGCCAGCTCACCAAACACAGATACGCAGTATTTT. Translation gives CASSPNTDTQYF. The full variable domain, completed using reference TRBV18 and TRBJ2-3, is NAGVMQNPRHLVRRRGQEARLRCSPMKGHSHVYWYRQLPEEGLKFMVYLQKENIIDESGMPKERFSAEFPKEGPSILRIQQVVRGDSAAYFCASSPNTDTQYFGPGTRLTVL.

The genes are TRBV5-6 and TRBJ1-4; no reliable D call. This CDR3 spans 11 amino acids. Germline V gene data show CDR1 as SGHDT and CDR2 as YYEEEE. Trimming took 4 bases from V and 8 from J, leaving 6 bases between them. The DNA for the CDR3 is TGTGCCAGCAGCCACGGGGAAAAACTGTTTTTT. This sequence encodes CASSHGEKLFF. Full variable domain (remainder filled in from reference TRBV5-6 and TRBJ1-4): DAGVTQSPTHLIKTRGQQVTLRCSPKSGHDTVSWYQQALGQGPQFIFQYYEEEERQRGNFPDRFSGHQFPNYSSELNVNALLLGDSALYLCASSHGEKLFFGSGTQLSVL.

The chain couples TRBV28 to TRBJ1-2; D call uncertain. The CDR3 sequence is 13 residues long. CDR1 is MDHEN and CDR2 is SYDVKM in the germline V gene. V gave up 7 bases and J gave up 0 bases, with 9 bases separating them. CDR3 sequence: CASTDGANYGYTF. CDR3 nucleotides: TGTGCCAGCACGGACGGAGCTAACTATGGCTACACCTTC.

The rearrangement uses TRBV9 and TRBJ2-3; TRBD2 aligns across 14 bases. Germline V lookup: CDR1 SGDLS, CDR2 YYNGEE. This CDR3 spans 17 amino acids. V shed 0 bases and J 4 bases; nucleotides not matched to a gene: 4. CDR3 residues: CASSVAGTSGSSDTQYF. Here the CDR3 DNA reads TGTGCCAGCAGCGTAGCGGGGACTAGCGGGAGCTCAGATACGCAGTATTTT.

The chain combines TRBV6-2 or TRBV6-3 with TRBJ2-3; D unresolved. V dropped 3 bases and J dropped 1 base, with 11 bases sitting between them. The germline V gene encodes CDR1 MNHEY and CDR2 SVGEGT. The CDR3 spans 15 residues. The CDR3 nucleotides are TGTGCCAGCAGTTATGCAAGTGCTGGCACAGATACGCAGTATTTT. Residues: CASSYASAGTDTQYF.

The V call is TRBV19, the J call TRBJ1-4, with 7 bases identical to TRBD1. V was pared by 2 bases and J by 9 bases, with 6 bases of the junction left unmatched. Looked up from germline, CDR1 is LNHDA and CDR2 is SQIVND (reference sequence). The CDR3 has 14 residues. The CDR3 nucleotides are TGTGCCAGTAGTATACCGGGACAGTTGAAAAAACTGTTTTTT. Its translation is CASSIPGQLKKLFF.

This chain uses TRBV27 with TRBJ1-6, with TRBD1 matching over 7 bases. This CDR3 is built from 14 residues. Germline V gene lookup returns CDR1 MNHEY and CDR2 SMNVEV (reference sequence). With V trimmed by 2 bases and J by 12 bases, 7 bases remained unmatched. The CDR3 DNA sequence: TGTGCCAGCAGTTTAGGTCAGGGGGTCAGACCCCTCCACTTT. This sequence encodes CASSLGQGVRPLHF.

Here the CDR3 DNA reads TGTGCTAGTGGTCCCCCGGGAAGCGGGAGAACAGATACGCAGTATTTT. Amino acid sequence: CASGPPGSGRTDTQYF. V gene TRBV12-5 combines with J gene TRBJ2-3; 8 bases align to TRBD2. The junction had 10 bases not matched to a gene; V was cut back by 5 bases and J by 3 bases. Germline V gives CDR1 LGHNT, CDR2 FRNRAP. The CDR3 loop spans 16 amino acids.

This rearrangement joins TRBV21-1 to TRBJ1-4. TRBV21-1 is a documented pseudogene. The CDR3 is made up of 19 amino acids. The CDR3 nucleotides are TGTGCCAGCAGCAAAGAGGTTACAAACGGACGGACAACTAATGAAAAACTGTTTTTT. This translates into CASSKEVTNGRTTNEKLFF.

The V and J genes are TRBV5-1 and TRBJ2-6; tentatively, D is TRBD2 (6 bases). V gave up 0 bases and J gave up 2 bases, with 9 bases separating them. The CDR3 is 16 amino acids. Germline CDR1 and CDR2: SGHRS and YFSETQ. CDR3: CASSLGGVAGANVLTF. CDR3 sequence (DNA): TGCGCCAGCAGCTTGGGCGGGGTGGCTGGGGCCAACGTCCTGACTTTC.